The 4 T cell receptor beta chains reported below all come from one sample, sequenced in a study of Graves' ophthalmopathy and Graves' hyperthyroidism. Amplifying from RNA transcripts, the study obtained TCR beta CDR3 regions. Amplification began with first-round RT-PCR using HTBI primers, then second-round multiplex PCR was performed. From the multiplex PCR reads, TCRdb called clonotypes with MiXCR, one entry per CDR3 protein. The sample comprises roughly 600,000 distinct CDR3 sequences, under 40% of which are singletons, and 4% to 5% rests with the top ten. Sequenced sample: peripheral blood or thyroid tissue (not recorded which). These receptors were obtained from an adult man with Graves' hyperthyroidism.

This clonotype came up many times. The rearrangement uses TRBV5-6 and TRBJ2-5, with D possibly matching TRBD2 (6 bases). Germline V lookup: CDR1 SGHDT, CDR2 YYEEEE. Trimming left V 4 bases short and J 5 bases short, with 21 bases between. CDR3 size: 16 residues. CDR3 in DNA: TGTGCCAGCAGCGCCCGGGCGGGGTCAGGGATGGAGACCCAGTACTTC. This encodes CASSARAGSGMETQYF.

The table lists this clonotype with many counts. The chain recombines TRBV27 with TRBJ1-2; 7 positions match TRBD1. Germline CDR1 MNHEY, CDR2 SMNVEV (reference sequence). This CDR3 region has 15 residues. After removal of 5 bases from V and 2 bases from J, the junction contained 8 bases not matched to a gene. For the CDR3, the DNA is TGTGCCAGCAGTCCGCAGACAGGGAAGAACTATGGCTACACCTTC. Its translation is CASSPQTGKNYGYTF.

This clonotype occurred many times. The chain carries TRBV20-1 and TRBJ1-4; TRBD1 aligns across 9 bases. The V gene's germline CDR1 is DFQATT and CDR2 SNEGSKA (reference sequence). V shed 2 bases, J shed 4 bases, and the junction held 5 bases outside the gene matches. This CDR3 spans 15 amino acids. The CDR3: CSARQSGQGNEKLFF. The CDR3, as DNA: TGCAGTGCTAGACAGTCGGGACAGGGTAATGAAAAACTGTTTTTT.

This clonotype has more than one count but fewer than ten. This sequence joins TRBV2 and TRBJ1-2; D not resolved. Trimming stripped 7 bases from V and 5 bases from J, with 11 bases between. CDR1 and CDR2 from the germline V gene are SNHLY and FYNNEI. CDR3 size: 12 residues. CDR3 amino acids: CASKTVLYGYTF. Here the CDR3 DNA reads TGTGCCAGCAAGACCGTTTTGTATGGCTACACCTTC.